This T cell receptor beta chain was recovered during a study of shared T cell receptors in the human thymus. Assay: immunoSEQ multiplex PCR; the TCRdb copy retains only in-frame clones and omits some. The repertoire holds hundreds of thousands of clones, with roughly 94% as singletons. Germline V gene lookup returns CDR1 SNHLY and CDR2 FYNNEI. The CDR3 sequence is 15 residues long. With 4 bases removed from V and 4 bases from J, the gap between germline ends came to 14 bases. This TCR came from a human donor. The rearrangement joins TRBV2 to TRBJ1-5; D might be TRBD1 (6 bases). The sequencing input was thymocytes. DNA of the CDR3: TGTGCCAGCAGTGGGGGGGGGCGGATAAATCAGCCCCAGCATTTT. This codes for CASSGGGRINQPQHF.